A selection of T cell receptor beta chains follows, all from one sample in a study of blood T cell repertoires in COVID-19. The assay was immunoSEQ multiplex PCR, and TCRdb's table has in-frame clones only and misses some. The table lists about 220,000 clones, 70% to 90% of them singletons, with 3.5% to 4.5% in the top ten. The sample was PBMCs or T cells enriched from blood (not recorded which). These receptors were taken from a woman between 40 and 50 years old with acute COVID-19. CDR3s leave out the opening cysteine and the closing phenylalanine or tryptophan. Each record gives: V gene, J gene, D gene, CDR3 protein. D genes are given only for firm matches.

>TRBV7-2|TRBJ2-5|.
ASSSTGARETQY
>TRBV14|TRBJ1-1|.
ASSQDLSDTEAF
>TRBV6-1|TRBJ2-2|.
ASSEQAGNTGELF
>TRBV9|TRBJ2-2|.
ASSVVTGNTGELF
>TRBV10-3|TRBJ2-2|.
AIKKGPFTTNTGELF
>TRBV3-1/TRBV3-2|TRBJ2-1|TRBD2
ASSHSGTSGGVIGQF
>TRBV5-8|TRBJ1-1|.
ASSFYTEAF
>TRBV19|TRBJ1-2|TRBD1
ASDPDRTSTYGYT
>TRBV11-2|TRBJ2-5|.
ASSFRGETQY
>TRBV19|TRBJ2-7|TRBD2
ASSVVAGESYEQY
>TRBV5-8|TRBJ2-1|.
ASGLTSRDEQF
>TRBV3-1/TRBV3-2|TRBJ2-1|TRBD1
ASSQNRGYGYEQF
>TRBV19|TRBJ1-6|.
ASSIRRRQGIFDPYNSPLH
>TRBV18|TRBJ1-1|.
ASSPGRANTEAF
>TRBV4-2|TRBJ2-1|TRBD2
ASSPGPSGGDEQF